The T cell receptor beta chain under discussion was sequenced for a study of blood T cell repertoires in COVID-19. Turning to the study itself: PBMCs, B-cell-depleted T cells, or T cells were the source of the cDNA or gDNA that made up the material.

Original processing methods: Amplification of reference gene primers provided the estimated nucleated cell counts. Profiled with immunoSEQ multiplex PCR; TCRdb holds only in-frame clones, not every one. From that table come the V and J calls and clone size; the DNA was used to work out D and trimming. The sample shows roughly 97,000 clones, 90% of them seen only once. What was sequenced was peripheral blood. The origin of this receptor is a man in his fifties or sixties with acute or convalescent COVID-19.

For the CDR3, the DNA is TGTGCCAGCAGTGTGGGACACCCCGGTACCACTGAAGCTTTCTTT. This translates into CASSVGHPGTTEAFF. This sequence joins TRBV2 and TRBJ1-1, with D possibly matching TRBD1 (6 bases). Germline CDR1 and CDR2: SNHLY and FYNNEI. V was pared by 4 bases and J by 4 bases, with 16 bases between. The CDR3 sequence is 15 residues long. The variable domain in full, with the rest retrieved from reference TRBV2 and TRBJ1-1, is EPEVTQTPSHQVTQMGQEVILRCVPISNHLYFYWYRQILGQKVEFLVSFYNNEISEKSEIFDDQFSVERPDGSNFTLKIRSTKLEDSAMYFCASSVGHPGTTEAFFGQGTRLTVV.